Detailed here is one T cell receptor beta chain. Its antigen is not known. Primers: 60 Vbeta forward and 13 Jbeta reverse. This table comes from immunoSEQ multiplex PCR, and its TCRdb copy is limited to in-frame clones, with some not included. The sample lists more than 150,000 clones, more than 65% occurring once. These data originate in a study of cytomegalovirus exposure and HLA in healthy donors. Study-level results: Through in vitro validation, three CMV-associated chains were shown to be specific for CMV antigens. Exclusion as indistinguishable affected some V segments, including TRBV6-2 and TRBV6-3.

The CDR3 spans 12 residues. CDR1 and CDR2 (germline): MDHEN, SYDVKM. V was trimmed by 8 bases and J by 7 bases, leaving 14 bases between them. This chain uses TRBV28 with TRBJ1-2, with no clear D. The sample comprised PBMCs. This TCR was recovered from a girl aged 2 to 10 in good health and CMV-seropositive. In DNA, the CDR3 is TGTGCCAGCTCGGCGCAGGCCCTTGGCTACACCTTC. Translated, it gives CASSAQALGYTF.